The T cell receptor beta chain under discussion was sequenced for a study of blood T cell repertoires in COVID-19. Background on the study: Acute and convalescent COVID-19 specimens originated in the United States, Italy and Spain. PBMCs, B-cell-depleted T cells, or T cells provided the cDNA or gDNA that made up the material.

All enrollees were about 18 to 100 years old and from 25 or so US areas. Before being deemed recovered, Cohort 3 donors had two negative PCRs, clearance, or symptom resolution. In germline, CDR1 is LNHDA, CDR2 SQIVND (reference sequence). This CDR3 region has 16 residues. The germline V and J ends were trimmed by 4 bases and 5 bases, with 18 bases remaining between them. Measured with immunoSEQ multiplex PCR; TCRdb has only the in-frame clones, and not every one. The data contain around 160,000 clones, roughly 87% of them singletons. This TCR was sampled from a man aged 45-60 years who had recovered from COVID-19. The sample taken for sequencing was PBMCs or T cells enriched from blood (not recorded which). The rearrangement joins TRBV19 to TRBJ2-1; possibly TRBD1 for D (6 bases). The CDR3 nucleotides read TGTGCCAGTAGTACAGCCGGGACAAGGGCCCACAATGAGCAGTTCTTC. This sequence encodes CASSTAGTRAHNEQFF.